The present TCR beta chain was sequenced within a study of OX40 agonist ivuxolimab in advanced cancers. Study-wide results and limits: Among the lowest peripheral clonal expansion occurred in 0.1-3.0 mg/kg partial responders.

With respect to this clone: The antigen remains undetermined.

Germline assignment: CDR1 MGHDK and CDR2 SYGVNS. The CDR3 extends over 15 amino acids. The V gene end was trimmed by 2 bases and the J gene end by 4 bases; junction bases not matched to a gene: 4. Sequencing used immunoSEQ multiplex PCR; TCRdb keeps in-frame clones, though not all of them. The sample holds some 80,000 clones, roughly 81% seen once. Sequenced here: CD4+ or CD8+ T cells sorted from blood, sampled in a trial of the OX40 agonist ivuxolimab. The clonotype comes from an adult with an advanced solid tumor such as melanoma, head and neck, liver or kidney cancer. This rearrangement joins TRBV25-1 to TRBJ2-1; 8 nucleotides line up with TRBD1. For the CDR3, the DNA is TGTGCCAGCAGTGAAGCAGGGGGCTTTTACAATGAGCAGTTCTTC. Protein: CASSEAGGFYNEQFF.